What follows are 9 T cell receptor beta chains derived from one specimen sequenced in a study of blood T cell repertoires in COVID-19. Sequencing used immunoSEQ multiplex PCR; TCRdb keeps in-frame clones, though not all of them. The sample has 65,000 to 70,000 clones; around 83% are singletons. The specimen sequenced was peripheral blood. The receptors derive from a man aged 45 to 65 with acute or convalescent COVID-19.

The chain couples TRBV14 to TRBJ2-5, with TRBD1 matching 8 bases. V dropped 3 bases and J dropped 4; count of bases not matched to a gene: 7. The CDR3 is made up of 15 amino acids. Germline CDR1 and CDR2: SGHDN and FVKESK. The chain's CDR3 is CASSQGRGRGETQYF. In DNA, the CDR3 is TGTGCCAGCAGCCAGGGCAGGGGGCGAGGAGAGACCCAGTACTTC.

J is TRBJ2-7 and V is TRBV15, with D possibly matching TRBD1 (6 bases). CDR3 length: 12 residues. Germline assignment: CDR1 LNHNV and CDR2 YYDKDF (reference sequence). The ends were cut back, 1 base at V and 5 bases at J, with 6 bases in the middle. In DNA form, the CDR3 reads TGTGCCACCAGCAGAGGGGACAACGAGCAGTACTTC. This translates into CATSRGDNEQYF.

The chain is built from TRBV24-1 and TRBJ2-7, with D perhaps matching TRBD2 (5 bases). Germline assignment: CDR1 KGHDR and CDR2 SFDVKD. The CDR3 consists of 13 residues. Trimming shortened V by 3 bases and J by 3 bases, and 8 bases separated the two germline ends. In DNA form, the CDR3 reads TGTGCCACCAGTGATGCCCGGGGCTACGAGCAGTACTTC. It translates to CATSDARGYEQYF.

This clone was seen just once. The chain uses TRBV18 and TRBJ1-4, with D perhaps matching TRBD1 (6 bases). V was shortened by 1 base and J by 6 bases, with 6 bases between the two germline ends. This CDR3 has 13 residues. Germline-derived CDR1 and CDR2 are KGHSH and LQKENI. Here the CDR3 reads CASSPQGDEKLFF. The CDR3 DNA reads TGTGCCAGCTCACCACAGGGGGATGAAAAACTGTTTTTT.

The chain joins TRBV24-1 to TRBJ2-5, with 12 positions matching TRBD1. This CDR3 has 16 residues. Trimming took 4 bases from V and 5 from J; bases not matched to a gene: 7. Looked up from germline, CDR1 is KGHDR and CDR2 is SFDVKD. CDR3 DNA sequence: TGTGCCACCAGTGACCGGGACAGGGGGCGGGTGGAGACCCAGTACTTC. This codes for CATSDRDRGRVETQYF.

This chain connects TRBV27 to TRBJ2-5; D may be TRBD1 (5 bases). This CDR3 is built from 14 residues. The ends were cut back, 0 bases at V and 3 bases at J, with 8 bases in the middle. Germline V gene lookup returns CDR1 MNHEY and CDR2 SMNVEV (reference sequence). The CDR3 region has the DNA TGTGCCAGCAGTTTATCTGGCAGGGAAGAGACCCAGTACTTC. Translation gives CASSLSGREETQYF.

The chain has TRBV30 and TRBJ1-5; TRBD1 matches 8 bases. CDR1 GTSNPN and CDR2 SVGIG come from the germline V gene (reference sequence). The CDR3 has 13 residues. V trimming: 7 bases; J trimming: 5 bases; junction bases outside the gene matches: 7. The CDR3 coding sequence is TGTGCCTCCGGGACAGGAGGGGATCAGCCCCAGCATTTT. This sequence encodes CASGTGGDQPQHF.

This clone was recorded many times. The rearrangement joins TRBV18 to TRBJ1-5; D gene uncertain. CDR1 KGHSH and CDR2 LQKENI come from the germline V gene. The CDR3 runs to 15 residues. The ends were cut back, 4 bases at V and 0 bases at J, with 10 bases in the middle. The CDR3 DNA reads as TGTGCCAGCTCACATAGTACCTATAGCAATCAGCCCCAGCATTTT. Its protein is CASSHSTYSNQPQHF.

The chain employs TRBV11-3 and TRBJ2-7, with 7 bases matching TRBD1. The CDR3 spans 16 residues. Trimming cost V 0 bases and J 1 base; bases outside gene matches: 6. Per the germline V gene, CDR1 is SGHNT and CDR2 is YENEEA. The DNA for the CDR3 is TGTGCCAGCAGCTTAGATCTAACAGGGGAATCCTACGAGCAGTACTTC. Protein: CASSLDLTGESYEQYF.